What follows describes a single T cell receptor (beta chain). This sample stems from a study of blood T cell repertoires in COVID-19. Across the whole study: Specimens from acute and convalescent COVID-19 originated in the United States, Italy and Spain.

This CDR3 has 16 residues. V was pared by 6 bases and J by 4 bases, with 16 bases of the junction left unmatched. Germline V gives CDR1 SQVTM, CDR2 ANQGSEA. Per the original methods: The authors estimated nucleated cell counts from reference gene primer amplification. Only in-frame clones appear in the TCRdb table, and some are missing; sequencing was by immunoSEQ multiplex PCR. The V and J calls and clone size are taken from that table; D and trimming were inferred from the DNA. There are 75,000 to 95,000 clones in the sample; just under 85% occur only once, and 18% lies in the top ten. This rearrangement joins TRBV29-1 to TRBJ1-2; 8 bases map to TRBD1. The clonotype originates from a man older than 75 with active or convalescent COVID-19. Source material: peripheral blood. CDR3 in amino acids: CSVGSTSGGRVYGYTF. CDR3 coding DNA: TGCAGCGTAGGCTCCACCTCAGGGGGCAGAGTCTATGGCTACACCTTC.